Listed here are 26 T cell receptor beta chains from one sample, sequenced in a study of blood T cell dynamics during melanoma immunotherapy. Regarding the study as a whole: Among sorted CD8+ subsets, immune-effector cells had the highest clonality and cell-free DNA similarity.

Antigen specificity for these receptors is unknown. This sample's time point: pre-treatment baseline. TIE cells were CD3+ CD4- CD8+ CD45RA- CD45RO-high CD27- CCR7- memory T cells. Measured with immunoSEQ multiplex PCR; TCRdb has only the in-frame clones, and not every one. Among around 570 clones listed, roughly 79% were seen once. The sequenced sample was CD8+ T cells from blood, obtained from a patient treated with checkpoint blockade. The source of these receptors is a human donor with melanoma.

This chain connects TRBV27 to TRBJ2-6; unclear D gene. The CDR3 contains 14 residues. V gave up 4 bases and J gave up 5 bases, with 9 bases separating them. Germline CDR1 reads MNHEY; CDR2 reads SMNVEV (reference sequence). CDR3 sequence: CASSSSGWANVLTF. The CDR3 DNA follows: TGTGCCAGCAGTTCCTCCGGATGGGCCAACGTCCTGACTTTC.

The V call is TRBV7-2, the J call TRBJ2-5, with 8 bases identical to TRBD2. Germline CDR1 and CDR2: SGHTA and FQGNSA. The CDR3 totals 16 residues. V was pared by 2 bases and J by 5 bases, with 10 bases of the junction left unmatched. Written as DNA, the CDR3 is TGTGCCAGCAGCTTAAGGGGCGGGGGGACCTTTGAGACCCAGTACTTC. Translated, it gives CASSLRGGGTFETQYF.

The J gene is TRBJ2-7, the V gene TRBV4-2, with TRBD2 as a possible D gene (6 bases). Germline-derived CDR1 and CDR2 are LGHNA and YNFKEQ. The CDR3 spans 14 residues. V dropped 4 bases and J dropped 5 bases, with 15 bases sitting between them. The chain's CDR3 is CASSPTGGRDEQYF. The DNA for the CDR3 is TGTGCCAGCAGCCCCACCGGGGGAAGGGACGAGCAGTACTTC.

The J gene is TRBJ2-1, the V gene TRBV9, with D possibly matching TRBD1 (5 bases). Germline loops: CDR1 SGDLS, CDR2 YYNGEE. With 2 bases removed from V and 0 bases from J, the gap between germline ends came to 9 bases. The CDR3 runs 15 residues. The CDR3 sequence: CASSVEDSSYNEQFF. The CDR3 DNA follows: TGTGCCAGCAGCGTTGAAGACAGCTCCTACAATGAGCAGTTCTTC.

This clone was picked up a small number of times. The rearrangement uses TRBV29-1 and TRBJ2-3; D is perhaps TRBD2 (6 bases). The length of the CDR3 is 16 residues. The ends were cut back, 2 bases at V and 2 bases at J, with 17 bases in the middle. Germline assignment: CDR1 SQVTM and CDR2 ANQGSEA. In DNA, the CDR3 is TGCAGCGTTGAAACCGGAGGCGGGGAAAACACAGATACGCAGTATTTT. Translating gives CSVETGGGENTDTQYF.

The J gene is TRBJ1-1, the V gene TRBV10-2, with D possibly being TRBD1 (6 bases). V was cut by 5 bases and J by 7 bases, with 11 bases left in between. In germline, CDR1 is WSHSY, CDR2 SAAADI. This CDR3 comprises 12 residues. Here the CDR3 reads CASSLATGEAFF. CDR3 in DNA: TGCGCCAGCAGTCTGGCGACAGGTGAAGCTTTCTTT.

The genes are TRBV27 and TRBJ2-5, with 9 nucleotides matching TRBD2. The CDR3 runs to 14 residues. Germline V gives CDR1 MNHEY, CDR2 SMNVEV (reference sequence). The ends lost 6 bases at V and 2 bases at J; junction bases unmatched: 4. The CDR3 region is CASRASGKQETQYF. CDR3 sequence (DNA): TGTGCCAGCAGGGCTAGCGGGAAGCAAGAGACCCAGTACTTC.

The rearrangement joins TRBV7-2 to TRBJ2-6, with D uncertain. The CDR3 is 17 amino acids. The germline CDR1 and CDR2 sequences are SGHTA and FQGNSA. V lost 5 bases and J 5 bases, leaving 19 bases between the germline ends. CDR3 bases: TGTGCCAGCAGCCTCTCAAGACGACAAAGTCGGGCCAACGTCCTGACTTTC. Translated, it gives CASSLSRRQSRANVLTF.

This clone was detected only a few times. The chain recombines TRBV6-5 with TRBJ1-5, with D unresolved. The CDR3 totals 15 residues. Deletions cut 4 bases from V and 0 bases from J, with 10 bases between. The germline V gene encodes CDR1 MNHEY and CDR2 SVGAGI. The CDR3 region has the DNA TGTGCCAGCAGTTTAAGGGCGGATAGCAATCAGCCCCAGCATTTT. This gives the protein CASSLRADSNQPQHF.

This clone was seen only a few times. V gene TRBV11-3 combines with J gene TRBJ2-2; weak D call: TRBD2 (6 bases). The CDR3 runs 14 residues. CDR1 and CDR2 from the germline V gene are SGHNT and YENEEA. The ends were cut back, 4 bases at V and 1 base at J, with 7 bases in the middle. CDR3 loop: CASSSGLNTGELFF. In DNA form, the CDR3 reads TGTGCCAGCAGCTCGGGACTGAACACCGGGGAGCTGTTTTTT.

This clone came up a few times. The chain links TRBV19 to TRBJ2-7, with 7 bases aligning to TRBD1. CDR3 length: 12 amino acids. Unmatched junction bases numbered 5, after V lost 6 bases and J lost 6 bases. Per the germline V gene, CDR1 is LNHDA and CDR2 is SQIVND (reference sequence). The CDR3 here is CASSPRGLEQYF. The CDR3 DNA sequence: TGTGCCAGTAGCCCGAGGGGGCTCGAGCAGTACTTC.

The CDR3 reads CASRPEQGANYGYTF. In DNA form, the CDR3 reads TGCGCCAGCAGGCCCGAACAAGGGGCGAACTATGGCTACACCTTC. The chain couples TRBV4-1 to TRBJ1-2; TRBD1 is a possible D gene (5 bases). Germline V CDR1 and CDR2: MGHRA, YSYEKL. The CDR3 totals 15 residues. Trimming cost V 6 bases and J 2 bases, with 16 bases left between them.

The chain joins TRBV29-1 to TRBJ2-1; weak D call: TRBD2 (7 bases). The germline CDR1 and CDR2 sequences are SQVTM and ANQGSEA. With 8 bases removed from V and 2 bases from J, the gap between germline ends came to 13 bases. The CDR3 totals 13 residues. CDR3 residues: CSSRGAAYNEQFF. The CDR3 coding sequence is TGCAGCTCCCGGGGGGCGGCCTACAATGAGCAGTTCTTC.

This chain uses TRBV27 with TRBJ2-3, with a tentative D call TRBD2 (7 bases). The CDR3 runs 16 residues. Germline V lookup: CDR1 MNHEY, CDR2 SMNVEV (reference sequence). Trimming removed 2 bases at V and 0 bases at J, with 12 bases between. The CDR3 loop is CASSLGRGLSTDTQYF. As DNA, the CDR3 is TGTGCCAGCAGTTTAGGGCGGGGGCTGAGCACAGATACGCAGTATTTT.

This chain links TRBV29-1 with TRBJ1-2; TRBD1 matches at 7 bases. V lost 2 bases and J lost 3; bases outside the gene matches: 3. CDR1 and CDR2 from the germline V gene are SQVTM and ANQGSEA. The CDR3 runs to 13 residues. CDR3 coding DNA: TGCAGCGTTGAAACAGGGGTTGACTATGGCTACACCTTC. This encodes CSVETGVDYGYTF.

V usage is TRBV4-3 and J usage is TRBJ1-2; the D is unclear. CDR3 length: 16 amino acids. The V and J ends lost 0 bases and 4 bases respectively, with 15 bases between them. Germline CDR1 LGHNA, CDR2 YSLEER. Here the CDR3 DNA reads TGCGCCAGCAGCCAAGAAAGGTTCGGGTCCGTCTATGGCTACACCTTC. Encoded protein: CASSQERFGSVYGYTF.

This clone showed up just once. The chain employs TRBV4-1 and TRBJ2-1; 7 bases agree with TRBD1. The germline gives CDR1 MGHRA, CDR2 YSYEKL. J lost 7 bases, V lost 4 bases, and 7 bases had no gene match. The CDR3 sequence is 14 residues long. CDR3 DNA sequence: TGCGCCAGCAGCCGGGACAGAGATGCTAATGAGCAGTTCTTC. Protein: CASSRDRDANEQFF.

CDR3 sequence (DNA): TGTGCCAGCAGTCTCCGGTCGGAGGGCTACGAGCAGTACTTC. This codes for CASSLRSEGYEQYF. The rearrangement joins TRBV27 to TRBJ2-5; TRBD2 is a possible D gene (6 bases). The closer fit of TRBJ2-7 to the DNA end suggests the J call may be wrong. Germline loops: CDR1 MNHEY, CDR2 SMNVEV (reference sequence). The CDR3 has 14 amino acids.

This sequence joins TRBV6-1 and TRBJ2-7; no firm D call. This CDR3 is built from 16 residues. Germline values: CDR1 MNHNS, CDR2 SASEGT. V lost 2 bases and J lost 2, with 16 bases in between. The CDR3 loop reads CASSESWQLQAYEQYF. The CDR3 DNA is TGTGCCAGCAGTGAATCGTGGCAGCTTCAGGCCTACGAGCAGTACTTC.

This clone was picked up one time. The CDR3 DNA is TGCAGCGTTGAAAGCGCAGGGGGCTACTATGGCTACACCTTC. Protein: CSVESAGGYYGYTF. The genes are TRBV29-1 and TRBJ1-2; TRBD1 aligns across 8 bases. The CDR3 spans 14 residues. Trimming cost V 2 bases and J 3 bases; bases outside gene matches: 5. Germline V CDR1 and CDR2: SQVTM, ANQGSEA.

This chain joins TRBV30 and TRBJ2-3, with 8 bases that match TRBD1. This CDR3 has 14 residues. V was clipped by 8 bases and J by 5 bases; unmatched bases: 12. The germline gives CDR1 GTSNPN, CDR2 SVGIG (reference sequence). CDR3 sequence (DNA): TGTGCCGGGACAGGCATGGAGGTCTTAGATACGCAGTATTTT. Amino acids: CAGTGMEVLDTQYF. Drawing the rest from reference TRBV30 and TRBJ2-3, the complete variable domain is SQTIHQWPATLVQPVGSPLSLECTVEGTSNPNLYWYRQAAGRGLQLLFYSVGIGQISSEVPQNLSASRPQDRQFILSSKKLLLSDSGFYLCAGTGMEVLDTQYFGPGTRLTVL.

The chain couples TRBV10-2 to TRBJ1-3; D unclear. Trimming stripped 7 bases from V and 1 base from J, with 2 bases between. The CDR3 sequence is 11 residues long. CDR1 and CDR2 from the germline V gene are WSHSY and SAAADI. The CDR3 nucleotides are TGCGCCAGCAATTCTGGAAACACCATATATTTT. This codes for CASNSGNTIYF.

The chain has TRBV2 and TRBJ2-3; TRBD2 aligns across 14 bases. V shed 5 bases and J 10 bases; nucleotides not matched to a gene: 8. The CDR3 is made up of 15 amino acids. Germline CDR1 is SNHLY and CDR2 is FYNNEI. The CDR3 DNA sequence: TGTGCCAGCAGTCGGGGACTAGCGGGGGAAACTGCGCAGTATTTT. As protein: CASSRGLAGETAQYF.

The CDR3 here is CASSSQGAGEKLFF. In DNA form, the CDR3 reads TGTGCCAGCAGTTCTCAGGGGGCCGGGGAAAAACTGTTTTTT. This sequence joins TRBV28 and TRBJ1-4; TRBD1 aligns across 8 bases. Trimming at V came to 4 bases and at J to 8 bases, leaving 6 bases not matched to a gene. Germline V CDR1 and CDR2: MDHEN, SYDVKM. The CDR3 length is 14 residues.

The gene calls are TRBV11-2 and TRBJ1-5; 7 nucleotides line up with TRBD1. CDR3 length: 15 amino acids. The trim removed 4 bases at V and 6 bases at J, leaving 9 bases unmatched. The germline gives CDR1 SGHAT, CDR2 FQNNGV. This CDR3 is CASSSRQGRGQPQHF. CDR3 nucleotides: TGTGCCAGCAGCTCCAGACAGGGACGGGGTCAGCCCCAGCATTTT.

The rearrangement uses TRBV27 and TRBJ2-5; 9 bases agree with TRBD2. Germline V gene data show CDR1 as MNHEY and CDR2 as SMNVEV (reference sequence). V dropped 4 bases and J dropped 2; count of bases not matched to a gene: 2. The CDR3 is made up of 14 amino acids. The CDR3 nucleotides read TGTGCCAGCAGTTCCCTAGCGGGGCAAGAGACCCAGTACTTC. This encodes CASSSLAGQETQYF.